This record looks at one T cell receptor (beta chain) sequence and its context. This table comes from immunoSEQ multiplex PCR, and its TCRdb copy is limited to in-frame clones, with some not included. The sample lists about 1 million clones, around 76% occurring once. The sample comes from a study of shared clonotypes between healthy human individuals. The CDR3 totals 15 residues. Trimming took off 1 base at V and 4 bases at J, with 11 bases between the two ends. The germline gives CDR1 SGHVS, CDR2 FNYEAQ. Material for sequencing was memory CD4+ T cells sorted from blood. Subset in this sample: CD45RA-negative fraction. The sequence derives from a man aged 18-30 years in good health. The rearrangement uses TRBV7-6 and TRBJ2-1, with D possibly TRBD1 on 6 matching bases. The CDR3 spells CASSLVGDTYNEQFF. The DNA for the CDR3 is TGTGCCAGCAGCTTAGTTGGGGACACTTACAATGAGCAGTTCTTC.